The clone carrying this T cell receptor (beta chain) was picked up one time. The sample is drawn from a study of technical replicates of blood from a few donors. The table came from immunoSEQ multiplex PCR; TCRdb's copy has only in-frame clones and leaves some out. The table has 70,000 to 80,000 clones, about 90% seen once. This CDR3 is built from 14 residues. V shed 8 bases and J shed 3 bases, with 16 bases lying between them. Germline CDR1 and CDR2: MNHNS and SASEGT. The sequenced sample was T cells isolated from PBMCs. The sequence came from a human donor in good health. The chain employs TRBV6-1 and TRBJ2-5; the D gene is possibly TRBD2 (6 bases). The CDR3 protein is CASRTGVLEETQYF. Here the CDR3 DNA reads TGTGCCAGCCGGACGGGAGTCCTGGAAGAGACCCAGTACTTC.